Below are 15 T cell receptor beta chains sequenced from a single sample in a study of blood T cell repertoires in COVID-19. The method was immunoSEQ multiplex PCR; TCRdb's version includes in-frame clones alone and lacks a portion of them. The data contain 200,000 to 250,000 clones, approximately 86% of them singletons. The specimen was peripheral blood. The receptor source for this set is a man aged 18 to 29 with active or convalescent COVID-19.

The chain links TRBV5-1 to TRBJ1-6; D not certain. CDR3 length: 14 residues. Trimming stripped 0 bases from V and 9 bases from J, with 10 bases between. Germline V gene sequence: CDR1 SGHRS, CDR2 YFSETQ. DNA for the CDR3: TGCGCCAGCAGCTTGGCCGGGGATAGTTCACCCCTCCACTTT. This encodes CASSLAGDSSPLHF. Combining the CDR3 with reference TRBV5-1 and TRBJ1-6 gives the whole variable domain KAGVTQTPRYLIKTRGQQVTLSCSPISGHRSVSWYQQTPGQGLQFLFEYFSETQRNKGNFPGRFSGRQFSNSRSEMNVSTLELGDSALYLCASSLAGDSSPLHFGNGTRLTVT.

The chain has TRBV4-2 and TRBJ2-7; maybe TRBD2 (6 bases). Germline values: CDR1 LGHNA, CDR2 YNFKEQ. V gave up 4 bases and J gave up 2 bases, with 12 bases separating them. The CDR3 is 14 amino acids. The CDR3 DNA sequence: TGTGCCAGCAGCCTGGCGGGGCAAACCTACGAGCAGTACTTC. Protein sequence: CASSLAGQTYEQYF.

The chain employs TRBV7-6 and TRBJ1-5; perhaps TRBD1 as D (5 bases). The CDR3 covers 16 residues. Germline lookup yields CDR1 SGHVS and CDR2 FNYEAQ. V was cut by 5 bases and J by 3 bases, with 17 bases left in between. The CDR3 here is CASSPYGGPSNQPQHF. DNA of the CDR3: TGTGCCAGCAGCCCCTACGGGGGACCCTCCAATCAGCCCCAGCATTTT.

The rearrangement uses TRBV25-1 and TRBJ2-5; TRBD1 aligns across 8 bases. Germline-derived CDR1 and CDR2 are MGHDK and SYGVNS. The CDR3 length is 15 residues. The J segment lost 4 bases and the V segment lost 3 bases, leaving 7 bases of the junction unmatched. CDR3 sequence (DNA): TGTGCCAGCAGTGACCCTACAGGGGGGTCAGAGACCCAGTACTTC. Protein sequence: CASSDPTGGSETQYF.

This chain joins TRBV28 and TRBJ1-1, with D possibly being TRBD1 (5 bases). Germline V CDR1 and CDR2: MDHEN, SYDVKM. The V gene lost 5 bases and the J gene lost 0 bases, with 10 bases spanning the gap. The CDR3 sequence is 14 residues long. The CDR3 nucleotides read TGTGCCAGCAGTCCACAGGACATGAACACTGAAGCTTTCTTT. Its translation is CASSPQDMNTEAFF.

This clone was recorded only once. The chain uses TRBV3-1 (or the pseudogene TRBV3-2) and TRBJ1-2, with 9 bases lining up with TRBD1. The V segment lost 4 bases and the J segment 8 bases; nucleotides outside the gene matches: 11. The CDR3 totals 15 residues. CDR1 is LGHDT, CDR2 YNNKEL, per germline (reference sequence). Written as DNA, the CDR3 is TGTGCCAGCAGCCTTGGGATCGGGACAGGGAGCGGCTACACCTTC. It is translated as CASSLGIGTGSGYTF.

The rearrangement links TRBV7-9 to TRBJ2-1; 11 bases agree with TRBD2. Losses at the gene ends were 5 bases for V and 6 bases for J; bases not matched to a gene: 6. Germline CDR1 is SEHNR and CDR2 is FQNEAQ (reference sequence). This CDR3 is built from 15 residues. CDR3 coding DNA: TGTGCCAGCAGCAAAACTAGCGGGAGAAGCAATGAGCAGTTCTTC. Protein sequence: CASSKTSGRSNEQFF.

The rearrangement links TRBV6-4 to TRBJ1-4; TRBD1 might be the D (5 bases). The CDR3 is 15 amino acids. Deletions cut 4 bases from V and 6 bases from J, with 15 bases between. The germline gives CDR1 MRHNA, CDR2 SNTAGT. The CDR3: CASSATWGGDEKLFF. The CDR3 region has the DNA TGTGCCAGCAGTGCCACGTGGGGCGGGGATGAAAAACTGTTTTTT.

The chain uses TRBV19 and TRBJ1-1; tentative D call: TRBD1 (6 bases). The CDR3 loop spans 15 amino acids. With 3 bases removed from V and 0 bases from J, the gap between germline ends came to 11 bases. Germline loops: CDR1 LNHDA, CDR2 SQIVND (reference sequence). CDR3 protein: CASSILTGMNTEAFF. The CDR3 DNA is TGTGCCAGTAGTATCCTAACAGGGATGAACACTGAAGCTTTCTTT.

V usage is TRBV30 and J usage is TRBJ2-1; 8 bases map to TRBD2. Germline lookup yields CDR1 GTSNPN and CDR2 SVGIG (reference sequence). V lost 8 bases and J lost 10; bases outside the gene matches: 13. The CDR3 has 13 residues. The CDR3 sequence is CARAGGLVREQFF. The CDR3 coding sequence is TGTGCCCGCGCTGGGGGACTAGTCAGGGAGCAGTTCTTC.

DNA of the CDR3: TGTGCCTGGATTCTCCAGGGAAGTTTCTATGGCTACACCTTC. It encodes CAWILQGSFYGYTF. This sequence joins TRBV30 and TRBJ1-2; a weak D match, TRBD1 (5 bases). The germline V gene has CDR1 GTSNPN and CDR2 SVGIG (reference sequence). This CDR3 is built from 14 residues. The V gene lost 4 bases and the J gene lost 4 bases, with 16 bases spanning the gap.

V and J are TRBV19 and TRBJ2-3; possible D gene TRBD1, 6 bases. V was cut by 5 bases and J by 3 bases, with 15 bases left in between. Germline-derived CDR1 and CDR2 are LNHDA and SQIVND (reference sequence). The CDR3 extends over 15 amino acids. Written as DNA, the CDR3 is TGTGCCAGTAGTCCGTCAGGGGCTGGAACAGATACGCAGTATTTT. As protein: CASSPSGAGTDTQYF.

The chain recombines TRBV4-3 with TRBJ2-1, with a weak D call TRBD2 (6 bases). Germline V gives CDR1 LGHNA, CDR2 YSLEER. V lost 2 bases, J lost 3 bases, and 14 bases lay in between. The CDR3 has 16 residues. CDR3 residues: CASSQQARDLYNEQFF. CDR3 in DNA: TGCGCCAGCAGCCAACAAGCGCGGGATCTCTACAATGAGCAGTTCTTC.

V usage is TRBV6-5 and J usage is TRBJ1-1, with no clear D. The CDR3 spans 12 residues. Germline-derived CDR1 and CDR2 are MNHEY and SVGAGI. Trimming shortened V by 2 bases and J by 5 bases, and 6 bases separated the two germline ends. DNA for the CDR3: TGTGCCAGCAGTTACGGCGGGACTGAAGCTTTCTTT. Residues: CASSYGGTEAFF.

This clone was seen only once. This chain links TRBV13 with TRBJ2-1; maybe TRBD2 (7 bases). Trimming shortened V by 3 bases and J by 10 bases, and 19 bases separated the two germline ends. This CDR3 region has 15 residues. CDR1 PRHDT and CDR2 FYEKMQ come from the germline V gene (reference sequence). The CDR3 bases are TGTGCCAGCAGCTTCTTCGGGGGGACAAAGGTCGAGCAGTTCTTC. Protein: CASSFFGGTKVEQFF.